This T cell receptor (beta chain) was identified in a study of molecular identifiers for immune sequencing clone quantification. The overall study: For replicates, RNA isolated from around 20,000 or 99,000 naive CD8 cells was divided into five portions, of which four were sequenced.

Investigators produced naive CD8 libraries from around 20,000 to 1,000,000 sorted cells, drawing on 10%, 30% or 50% RNA. The sorting of naive CD8 T cells used the CD8+CD4-CCR7+CD45RA+ phenotype. For bulk TCR libraries, previously described methods and listed TCR primers were used. TCRdb called the PCR reads again in MiXCR, with one record for every CDR3 protein. The table records 85,000 to 120,000 distinct CDR3 sequences, under 40% of them present only once. V shed 8 bases and J 5 bases; nucleotides not matched to a gene: 13. The length of the CDR3 is 16 residues. The sequence came from a human donor in good health. Some libraries in this study had Jurkat cell RNA spiked in. The chain joins TRBV12-3 or TRBV12-4 to TRBJ1-4, with 8 nucleotides matching TRBD1. Sequencing input: naive CD8+ T cells from blood, with Jurkat cell RNA spiked in. Subset of the sample: FACS-sorted CD8+CD4-CCR7+CD45RA+ naive T cells. This CDR3 reads CASQGGQGGFNEKLFF. Written as DNA, the CDR3 is TGTGCCAGCCAAGGAGGACAGGGAGGGTTCAATGAAAAACTGTTTTTT.